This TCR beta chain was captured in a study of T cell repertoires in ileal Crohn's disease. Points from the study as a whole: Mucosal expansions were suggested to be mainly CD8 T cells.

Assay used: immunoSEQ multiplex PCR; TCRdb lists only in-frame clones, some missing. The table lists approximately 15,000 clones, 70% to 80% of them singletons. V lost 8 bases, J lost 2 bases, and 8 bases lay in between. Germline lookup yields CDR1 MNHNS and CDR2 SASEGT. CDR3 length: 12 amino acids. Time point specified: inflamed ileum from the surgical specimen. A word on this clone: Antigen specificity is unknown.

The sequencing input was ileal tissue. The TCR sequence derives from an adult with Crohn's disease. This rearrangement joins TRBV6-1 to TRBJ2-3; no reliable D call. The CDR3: CASVGITDTQYF. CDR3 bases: TGTGCCAGCGTAGGGATCACAGATACGCAGTATTTT.